The 14 T cell receptor beta chains reported below all come from one sample, sequenced in a study of cytomegalovirus exposure and HLA in healthy donors (dated by TCRdb to the late 2010s). Libraries were constructed by the immunoSEQ multiplex PCR assay. A mixture of 60 forward primers for TCR Vbeta segments and 13 reverse primers for TCR Jbeta segments was used in the multiplex PCR. Imported from immuneACCESS, the table was reduced by TCRdb to in-frame sequences with V and J called. These copies leave out some clones; in studies compared against another copy, an unresolved V gene accounts for under half, and the cause of the remainder is not known. The sample table shows around 92,000 clones, and roughly 74% are seen once. Over 12% of the sample is taken by the ten largest. The source material was PBMCs. The receptor source for this set is a woman between 70 and 85 years old in good health and CMV-seropositive.

V and J are TRBV19 and TRBJ2-5; 9 nucleotides line up with TRBD1. J lost 5 bases, V lost 10 bases, and 8 bases had no gene match. This CDR3 contains 13 residues. The germline V gene has CDR1 LNHDA and CDR2 SQIVND (reference sequence). The CDR3 sequence: CATKTGTGETQYF. The CDR3 DNA follows: TGTGCCACGAAGACAGGGACAGGGGAGACCCAGTACTTC. The whole variable domain, filled in from reference TRBV19 and TRBJ2-5, reads DGGITQSPKYLFRKEGQNVTLSCEQNLNHDAMYWYRQDPGQGLRLIYYSQIVNDFQKGDIAEGYSVSREKKESFPLTVTSAQKNPTAFYLCATKTGTGETQYFGPGTRLLVL.

The CDR3 here is CASSSQGTGTDTQYF. CDR3 DNA sequence: TGTGCCAGCAGCTCACAGGGAACCGGCACAGATACGCAGTATTTT. The chain joins TRBV5-4 to TRBJ2-3, with D possibly matching TRBD1 (6 bases). The germline CDR1 and CDR2 sequences are SGHNT and YYREEE (reference sequence). V was shortened by 3 bases and J by 1 base, with 12 bases between the two germline ends. The CDR3 is made up of 15 amino acids.

The chain has TRBV9 and TRBJ2-2, with unresolved D. The CDR3 sequence is 12 residues long. With 3 bases removed from V and 3 bases from J, the gap between germline ends came to 3 bases. Germline values: CDR1 SGDLS, CDR2 YYNGEE. CDR3 sequence reads: CASSADTGELFF. CDR3 DNA sequence: TGTGCCAGCAGCGCGGACACCGGGGAGCTGTTTTTT. Combining the CDR3 with reference TRBV9 and TRBJ2-2 gives the whole variable domain DSGVTQTPKHLITATGQRVTLRCSPRSGDLSVYWYQQSLDQGLQFLIQYYNGEERAKGNILERFSAQQFPDLHSELNLSSLELGDSALYFCASSADTGELFFGEGSRLTVL.

The chain couples TRBV27 to TRBJ1-6; 9 bases line up with TRBD1. The CDR3 runs 16 residues. The germline V gene encodes CDR1 MNHEY and CDR2 SMNVEV (reference sequence). The V gene end was trimmed by 6 bases and the J gene end by 7 bases; junction bases not matched to a gene: 10. CDR3: CASRTPRDRENSPLHF. The CDR3 DNA is TGTGCCAGCAGAACCCCCCGGGACAGGGAGAATTCACCCCTCCACTTT.

The V call is TRBV5-6, the J call TRBJ2-7; 7 bases line up with TRBD2. J gave up 4 bases and V 4 bases, and 11 bases lay outside the gene matches. The germline CDR1 and CDR2 sequences are SGHDT and YYEEEE. The length of the CDR3 is 15 residues. The CDR3 sequence: CASSPGLVGAYEQYF. DNA for the CDR3: TGTGCCAGCAGCCCAGGACTAGTCGGGGCTTACGAGCAGTACTTC.

V is TRBV7-9 and J is TRBJ2-5; tentatively, D is TRBD2 (7 bases). The CDR3 loop spans 13 amino acids. CDR1 is SEHNR and CDR2 is FQNEAQ in the germline V gene (reference sequence). V lost 11 bases and J lost 7, with 20 bases in between. The CDR3 is CAYLGGQYGTQYF. As DNA, the CDR3 is TGTGCCTACCTCGGGGGGCAATATGGGACCCAGTACTTC.

The V and J genes are TRBV5-5 and TRBJ1-4; D is unclear. Trimming removed 4 bases from V and 0 bases from J, with 19 bases in between. The length of the CDR3 is 18 residues. Germline lookup yields CDR1 SGHKS and CDR2 YYEKEE (reference sequence). This chain's CDR3 is CASSRIPGLSATNEKLFF. For the CDR3, the DNA is TGTGCCAGCAGCCGAATACCCGGACTGTCTGCAACTAATGAAAAACTGTTTTTT. The complete variable domain, with remaining parts taken from reference TRBV5-5 and TRBJ1-4, reads DAGVTQSPTHLIKTRGQQVTLRCSPISGHKSVSWYQQVLGQGPQFIFQYYEKEERGRGNFPDRFSARQFPNYSSELNVNALLLGDSALYLCASSRIPGLSATNEKLFFGSGTQLSVL.

This clone was seen only once. The V call is TRBV18, the J call TRBJ2-5; D is perhaps TRBD2 (5 bases). The CDR3 has 13 residues. Germline values: CDR1 KGHSH, CDR2 LQKENI. V was pared by 1 base and J by 3 bases, with 6 bases between. This chain's CDR3 is CASSPLEEETQYF. The CDR3, as DNA: TGTGCCAGCTCACCACTGGAGGAAGAGACCCAGTACTTC.

The chain uses TRBV5-1 and TRBJ2-3; possible D gene TRBD2, 5 bases. The V gene lost 2 bases and the J gene lost 0 bases, with 7 bases spanning the gap. The germline gives CDR1 SGHRS, CDR2 YFSETQ. CDR3 length: 14 residues. CDR3 bases: TGCGCCAGCAGCTTCCAGCGGAGCACAGATACGCAGTATTTT. Translating gives CASSFQRSTDTQYF.

This rearrangement joins TRBV10-2 to TRBJ2-2; 7 positions agree with TRBD2. The CDR3 consists of 15 residues. The germline V gene has CDR1 WSHSY and CDR2 SAAADI. The trim removed 6 bases at V and 7 bases at J, leaving 11 bases unmatched. The DNA of the CDR3 is TGCGCCAGCAGGGATGGACTAGTGGGGTACGGGGAGCTGTTTTTT. Translated, it gives CASRDGLVGYGELFF.

The genes are TRBV28 and TRBJ2-7; TRBD1 matches 9 bases. J was trimmed by 3 bases and V by 3 bases; bases with no gene match: 6. The CDR3 extends over 15 amino acids. Germline lookup yields CDR1 MDHEN and CDR2 SYDVKM. This CDR3 is CASSFPGTGSYEQYF. DNA for the CDR3: TGTGCCAGCAGTTTCCCCGGGACAGGGAGCTACGAGCAGTACTTC.

V and J are TRBV27 and TRBJ2-7; 8 nucleotides align to TRBD2. The V gene end was trimmed by 2 bases and the J gene end by 1 base; junction bases not matched to a gene: 7. Looked up from germline, CDR1 is MNHEY and CDR2 is SMNVEV (reference sequence). This CDR3 is built from 16 residues. The CDR3 spells CASSLLATSVSYEQYF. In DNA, the CDR3 is TGTGCCAGCAGTTTACTCGCGACTAGCGTGTCCTACGAGCAGTACTTC.

The chain combines TRBV7-9 with TRBJ1-5; tentatively, D is TRBD1 (6 bases). This CDR3 region has 14 residues. Trimming stripped 4 bases from V and 8 bases from J, with 15 bases between. Germline V lookup: CDR1 SEHNR, CDR2 FQNEAQ (reference sequence). CDR3 DNA: TGTGCCAGCAGCTCCCAAGGGGGGGGAGAGCCCCAGCATTTT. This sequence encodes CASSSQGGGEPQHF.

This chain links TRBV7-2 with TRBJ2-1, with a tentative D call TRBD2 (6 bases). The germline V and J ends were trimmed by 6 bases and 7 bases, with 10 bases remaining between them. The CDR3 is 12 amino acids. The germline V gene has CDR1 SGHTA and CDR2 FQGNSA. This chain's CDR3 is CASRAGTNEQFF. As DNA, the CDR3 is TGTGCCAGCAGGGCAGGGACTAATGAGCAGTTCTTC.